The TCR beta chain described here comes from a study of T cells in Graves' hyperthyroidism and ophthalmopathy (dated by TCRdb to the late 2010s). Concerning the study at large: Peripheral blood was collected at initial diagnosis, before any treatment. For training and testing, the 110 or so patients in the discovery cohort were randomly divided in a 7:3 ratio. The study also compared thyroid tissue and blood T-cell repertoires from five or six Graves' hyperthyroidism patients. A discovery cohort of around 100 patients, roughly 40 with Graves' ophthalmopathy and 57 with stable Graves' hyperthyroidism, was used to find distinguishing TCR V-J signatures. The paper describes TCR Vbeta CDR3 sequencing of around 130 peripheral blood samples, made up of fewer than 50 ophthalmopathy patients, some 76 hyperthyroidism patients and about 17 progressor patients. Whether ophthalmopathy could be predicted prospectively was tested in an independent validation cohort made up of some 20 hyperthyroidism patients plus 17 patients who later progressed to ophthalmopathy. After blood sampling, hyperthyroidism patients were treated with methimazole at a starting dose of 30 mg daily, and ophthalmopathy patients were treated with high-dose intravenous methylprednisolone.

Amplification of TCR beta CDR3 regions was carried out from RNA transcripts. For the first round of RT-PCR on the TCR CDR3, the HTBI primer set was used together with the Qiagen OneStep RT-PCR kit. Libraries were constructed in a second round of multiplex PCR, after which size selection and purification were carried out. Paired-end sequencing of the libraries was performed with 100 bp reads on an Illumina HiSeq2000. The authors' pipeline ran thus. SOAPnuke was used to process the raw data, throwing out any read that contained adapters or uncalled bases, had a mean Phred below 15, or lacked an exact constant-primer or identifier match. High-quality paired reads were merged using COPE v1.2.5, and each unique nucleotide sequence was defined as a clonotype. Clonotypes were aligned to IMGT TRBV, TRBD and TRBJ reference segments using MiTCR v1.1. The analysis was restricted to V-J combinations with a frequency above 0.0001, which together covered around 99% of the repertoires. A TCS score was defined as the ratio of F50 (clonal expansion) to E x V (chaos), with BLOSUM62-based TCRdist applied between CDR3 peptides within each V-J. Welch's t-statistics and random forest reduced fewer than 550 V-J features to about 12, which were used in a naive Bayes classifier (R e1071). The similarity between thyroid and blood repertoires was quantified using the Morisita-Horn index. Using fastp trimming at Q25 and MiXCR clonotype assembly, TCRdb reanalyzed the public sequencing data and kept in-frame beta chains. Merged by CDR3 protein, the rows form single entries marked with the most common genes and DNA. These V and J calls are TCRdb output, not the study's own analysis. Counted in this sample were roughly 710,000 distinct CDR3 sequences; over 35% of them appeared once. Roughly 30% of the sample lies in the top ten.

What the research found in general, with its limitations: Sample size was not statistically predetermined, and blinding of investigators to group allocation was not performed. During validation, the model predicted progression to ophthalmopathy a median of around six months ahead of onset, with approximately 70% sensitivity and roughly 72% specificity. Most expanded thyroid clonotypes (frequency above 0.001) were also detected in blood, a finding suggesting that blood repertoires may reflect thyroid immune responses. A 13 V-J signature model separated ophthalmopathy from stable hyperthyroidism, with about 90% sensitivity and about 81% specificity in cross-validation and 80%/75% in testing.

Spanning cysteine to phenylalanine, the CDR3 consists of 13 amino acids. The sequence is cut down to CDR3 DNA, 39 bases in frame from base 1. V and J lose 3 bases and 0 bases, and a span of 9 bases separates them. The germline V gene specifies SQVTM as CDR1 and ANQGSEA as CDR2. This clonotype was seen ten or more times. The antigen this receptor binds is unknown. Base-call qualities are not available, and no considerably larger clone is one nucleotide away. Stable Graves' hyperthyroidism was defined as no progression to ophthalmopathy during 18 months of follow-up. The hyperthyroidism patients were between 18 and 65 years old and newly diagnosed, with a disease duration of less than 2 months. Any patient with an uncontrolled infection, another autoimmune disease, pregnancy or lactation was excluded. Diagnoses were based on clinical symptoms, serum thyroxine and TRAb, thyroid ultrasound and orbital computed tomography. PBMCs were isolated from 8 to 10 ml of fresh peripheral blood by Ficoll-Paque density gradient centrifugation. Total RNA was extracted with Trizol reagent, and quality was checked on an Agilent 2100 Bioanalyzer.

This receptor chain uses TRBV29-1 and TRBJ2-7, with TRBD2 tentatively as D gene (5 bases match). This TCR was recovered from a woman in her thirties or forties with Graves' hyperthyroidism. Sequences were obtained from blood. At the DNA level, the sequence is TGCAGCGTTGACAGCGGATACTCCTACGAGCAGTACTTC. Its protein is CSVDSGYSYEQYF.